This is a list of T cell receptor beta chains from one sample in a study of spatial heterogeneity in lung cancer. Each CDR3 protein is one row after TCRdb ran MiXCR on the 5' RACE reads. The sample records 30,000 to 45,000 distinct CDR3 sequences, 6.5% to 8.5% being singletons. The specimen was PBMCs, collected at surgery. The receptors stem from a male donor with early-stage non-small cell lung cancer. Both conserved end residues are part of each CDR3. The D gene is left open where the match is weak. Clone size, where shown, is once, few, many, or a class for clones that have expanded.

v_call: TRBV9
j_call: TRBJ2-3
clone_size: NA
d_call: NA
cdr3_aa: CASSVQGSDTQYF
cdr3_nt: TGTGCCAGCAGCGTACAGGGGTCAGATACGCAGTATTTT

v_call: TRBV3-1
j_call: TRBJ2-3
clone_size: many
d_call: TRBD2
cdr3_aa: CASSLFLSGGLTDTQYF
cdr3_nt: TGTGCCAGCAGCCTCTTCCTGAGCGGGGGCCTCACAGATACGCAGTATTTT

v_call: TRBV20-1
j_call: TRBJ2-3
clone_size: NA
d_call: TRBD2
cdr3_aa: CSARPTPGRARYTDTQYF
cdr3_nt: TGCAGTGCTAGACCAACGCCGGGGAGGGCCAGGTACACAGATACGCAGTATTTT

v_call: TRBV18
j_call: TRBJ2-1
clone_size: few
d_call: NA
cdr3_aa: CASSQIGGYNEQFF
cdr3_nt: TGTGCCAGCTCACAAATAGGAGGGTACAATGAGCAGTTCTTC

v_call: TRBV9
j_call: TRBJ2-2
clone_size: few
d_call: NA
cdr3_aa: CASSVTGRTGELFF
cdr3_nt: TGTGCCAGCAGCGTAACAGGGCGAACCGGGGAGCTGTTTTTT

v_call: TRBV7-2
j_call: TRBJ1-5
clone_size: many
d_call: NA
cdr3_aa: CASSPQGSNQPQHF
cdr3_nt: TGTGCCAGCAGCCCTCAGGGTAGTAATCAGCCCCAGCATTTT

v_call: TRBV12-3/TRBV12-4
j_call: TRBJ2-7
clone_size: few
d_call: TRBD1
cdr3_aa: CASRRGQGGSYEQYF
cdr3_nt: TGTGCCAGCAGGCGGGGACAGGGAGGCTCCTACGAGCAGTACTTC

v_call: TRBV20-1
j_call: TRBJ1-3
clone_size: few
d_call: TRBD1
cdr3_aa: CSASQGGGYTIYF
cdr3_nt: TGCAGTGCCAGCCAGGGGGGCGGATACACCATATATTTT

v_call: TRBV7-3
j_call: TRBJ2-5
clone_size: many
d_call: NA
cdr3_aa: CASSLNGLQETQYF
cdr3_nt: TGTGCCAGCAGCTTAAACGGGTTGCAAGAGACCCAGTACTTC

v_call: TRBV27
j_call: TRBJ2-3
clone_size: NA
d_call: TRBD1
cdr3_aa: CASTTGQAYTDTQYF
cdr3_nt: TGTGCCAGCACCACAGGACAGGCCTACACAGATACGCAGTATTTT

v_call: TRBV2
j_call: TRBJ1-5
clone_size: few
d_call: NA
cdr3_aa: CASRRSHSNQPQHF
cdr3_nt: TGTGCCAGCCGACGCTCCCATAGCAATCAGCCCCAGCATTTT

v_call: TRBV7-9
j_call: TRBJ2-3
clone_size: NA
d_call: NA
cdr3_aa: CASSPPIGGLADTQYF
cdr3_nt: TGTGCCAGCAGCCCCCCGATCGGCGGGCTCGCAGATACGCAGTATTTT

v_call: TRBV3-1
j_call: TRBJ2-1
clone_size: NA
d_call: TRBD2
cdr3_aa: CASSQDAGEEQFF
cdr3_nt: TGTGCCAGCAGCCAAGACGCGGGGGAGGAGCAGTTCTTC

v_call: TRBV7-7
j_call: TRBJ2-3
clone_size: many
d_call: TRBD2
cdr3_aa: CASSLAAGADTQYF
cdr3_nt: TGTGCTAGCAGCTTAGCTGCGGGAGCAGATACGCAGTATTTT

v_call: TRBV6-5
j_call: TRBJ1-1
clone_size: many
d_call: TRBD1
cdr3_aa: CASSYAPGQGVPEAFF
cdr3_nt: TGTGCCAGCAGTTACGCTCCGGGACAGGGAGTTCCTGAAGCTTTCTTT

v_call: TRBV21-1
j_call: TRBJ2-3
clone_size: NA
d_call: NA
cdr3_aa: CASNKSGTASTDTQYF
cdr3_nt: TGTGCCAGCAACAAGTCGGGGACAGCTAGCACAGATACGCAGTATTTT

v_call: TRBV19
j_call: TRBJ1-4
clone_size: many
d_call: TRBD1
cdr3_aa: CASRSTDRGNEKLFF
cdr3_nt: TGTGCCAGTAGATCTACCGACAGGGGTAATGAAAAACTGTTTTTT

v_call: TRBV30
j_call: TRBJ2-1
clone_size: large
d_call: NA
cdr3_aa: CAWSSWDNEQFF
cdr3_nt: TGTGCCTGGAGTTCCTGGGACAATGAGCAGTTCTTC

v_call: TRBV12-3/TRBV12-4
j_call: TRBJ2-1
clone_size: many
d_call: TRBD2
cdr3_aa: CASSWGGSQRIDEQFF
cdr3_nt: TGTGCCAGTTCCTGGGGGGGGAGCCAACGGATAGATGAGCAGTTCTTC

v_call: TRBV7-8
j_call: TRBJ1-6
clone_size: NA
d_call: TRBD1
cdr3_aa: CASSLVTGTGESPLHF
cdr3_nt: TGTGCCAGCAGCTTAGTAACGGGGACAGGGGAATCACCCCTCCACTTT

v_call: TRBV27
j_call: TRBJ2-1
clone_size: NA
d_call: NA
cdr3_aa: CASRRPGGEQFF
cdr3_nt: TGTGCCAGCAGACGACCGGGCGGTGAGCAGTTCTTC

v_call: TRBV7-9
j_call: TRBJ2-7
clone_size: NA
d_call: NA
cdr3_aa: CASSLSGRNEQYF
cdr3_nt: TGTGCCAGCAGCTTATCGGGAAGGAACGAGCAGTACTTC

v_call: TRBV4-3
j_call: TRBJ2-7
clone_size: NA
d_call: TRBD1
cdr3_aa: CASSPRTGAYEQYF
cdr3_nt: TGCGCCAGCAGCCCGAGGACAGGGGCCTACGAGCAGTACTTC

v_call: TRBV3-1
j_call: TRBJ2-7
clone_size: many
d_call: NA
cdr3_aa: CASSQDRYEQYF
cdr3_nt: TGTGCCAGCAGCCAAGATAGATACGAGCAGTACTTC

v_call: TRBV18
j_call: TRBJ2-1
clone_size: many
d_call: NA
cdr3_aa: CASSQRGQNYNEQFF
cdr3_nt: TGTGCCAGCTCCCAGAGGGGACAAAACTACAATGAGCAGTTCTTC

v_call: TRBV10-3
j_call: TRBJ1-2
clone_size: many
d_call: TRBD1
cdr3_aa: CAIGLTGARNGYTF
cdr3_nt: TGTGCCATCGGCTTGACAGGGGCGAGGAATGGCTACACCTTC

v_call: TRBV12-3/TRBV12-4
j_call: TRBJ1-2
clone_size: NA
d_call: NA
cdr3_aa: CASSPQNGRERYGYTF
cdr3_nt: TGTGCCAGCAGTCCGCAAAACGGCAGGGAGAGGTATGGCTACACCTTC

v_call: TRBV9
j_call: TRBJ2-5
clone_size: many
d_call: TRBD1
cdr3_aa: CASSATGVGETQYF
cdr3_nt: TGTGCCAGCAGCGCCACAGGGGTCGGAGAGACCCAGTACTTC

v_call: TRBV6-2/TRBV6-3
j_call: TRBJ1-5
clone_size: few
d_call: TRBD1
cdr3_aa: CASTQSRGQSNQPQHF
cdr3_nt: TGTGCCAGCACCCAAAGTAGGGGGCAGAGCAATCAGCCCCAGCATTTT

v_call: TRBV6-2/TRBV6-3
j_call: TRBJ1-1
clone_size: NA
d_call: NA
cdr3_aa: CASSKVVESTEAFF
cdr3_nt: TGTGCCAGCAGCAAAGTGGTGGAGAGCACTGAAGCTTTCTTT

v_call: TRBV7-9
j_call: TRBJ2-3
clone_size: many
d_call: NA
cdr3_aa: CATLGTWEDTQYF
cdr3_nt: TGTGCCACCCTAGGGACTTGGGAAGATACGCAGTATTTT

v_call: TRBV19
j_call: TRBJ2-5
clone_size: many
d_call: NA
cdr3_aa: CASSMARLASRETQYF
cdr3_nt: TGTGCCAGTAGTATGGCCCGGCTAGCCTCTCGAGAGACCCAGTACTTC

v_call: TRBV4-3
j_call: TRBJ2-7
clone_size: many
d_call: NA
cdr3_aa: CASSQLSGREQYF
cdr3_nt: TGCGCCAGCAGCCAATTATCAGGTCGTGAGCAGTACTTC

v_call: TRBV15
j_call: TRBJ2-7
clone_size: many
d_call: TRBD1
cdr3_aa: CATSTTGDYEQYF
cdr3_nt: TGTGCCACCAGCACAACAGGGGACTACGAGCAGTACTTC

v_call: TRBV10-3
j_call: TRBJ2-2
clone_size: few
d_call: TRBD2
cdr3_aa: CAIRGTSGTNTGELFF
cdr3_nt: TGTGCCATCAGGGGGACTAGCGGTACGAACACCGGGGAGCTGTTTTTT

v_call: TRBV6-2/TRBV6-3
j_call: TRBJ1-2
clone_size: NA
d_call: NA
cdr3_aa: CASSYLGDDGYTF
cdr3_nt: TGTGCCAGCAGTTACCTCGGAGACGATGGCTACACCTTC

v_call: TRBV20-1
j_call: TRBJ2-2
clone_size: few
d_call: TRBD1
cdr3_aa: CSASGTGWINTGELFF
cdr3_nt: TGCAGTGCTTCCGGGACAGGGTGGATTAACACCGGGGAGCTGTTTTTT

v_call: TRBV7-3
j_call: TRBJ2-7
clone_size: NA
d_call: TRBD2
cdr3_aa: CASSLTSGGSYEQYF
cdr3_nt: TGTGCCAGCAGCTTAACTAGCGGGGGCTCCTACGAGCAGTACTTC

v_call: TRBV11-1
j_call: TRBJ2-7
clone_size: many
d_call: NA
cdr3_aa: CASSLTQRGSYEQYF
cdr3_nt: TGTGCCAGCAGCTTGACCCAAAGAGGCTCCTACGAGCAGTACTTC

v_call: TRBV10-3
j_call: TRBJ1-1
clone_size: few
d_call: NA
cdr3_aa: CAISAPERNTEAFF
cdr3_nt: TGTGCCATCAGTGCACCTGAGAGGAACACTGAAGCTTTCTTT

v_call: TRBV5-5
j_call: TRBJ2-1
clone_size: NA
d_call: TRBD1
cdr3_aa: CASRPMTGSTNVQFF
cdr3_nt: TGTGCCAGCAGGCCCATGACAGGGTCAACCAATGTGCAGTTCTTC

v_call: TRBV5-5
j_call: TRBJ2-1
clone_size: NA
d_call: NA
cdr3_aa: CASSLLAWNEQFF
cdr3_nt: TGTGCCAGCAGCTTGCTAGCATGGAATGAGCAGTTCTTC

v_call: TRBV10-3
j_call: TRBJ2-1
clone_size: many
d_call: NA
cdr3_aa: CAISESEMEQFF
cdr3_nt: TGTGCCATCAGTGAGTCGGAAATGGAGCAGTTCTTC